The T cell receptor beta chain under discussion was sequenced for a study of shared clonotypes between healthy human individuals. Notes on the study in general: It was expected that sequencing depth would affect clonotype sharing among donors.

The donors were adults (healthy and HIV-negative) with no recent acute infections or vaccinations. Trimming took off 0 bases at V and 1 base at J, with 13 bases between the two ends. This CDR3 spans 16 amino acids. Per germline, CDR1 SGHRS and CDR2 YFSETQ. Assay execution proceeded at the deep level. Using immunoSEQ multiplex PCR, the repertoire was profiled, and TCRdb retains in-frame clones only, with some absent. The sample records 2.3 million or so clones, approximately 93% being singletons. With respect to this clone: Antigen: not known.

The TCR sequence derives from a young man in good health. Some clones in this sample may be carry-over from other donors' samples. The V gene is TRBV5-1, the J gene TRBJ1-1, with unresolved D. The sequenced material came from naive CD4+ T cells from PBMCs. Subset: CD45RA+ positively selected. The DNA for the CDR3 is TGCGCCAGCAGCTTGGAGATAGGGCGAGCGAACACTGAAGCTTTCTTT. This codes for CASSLEIGRANTEAFF.